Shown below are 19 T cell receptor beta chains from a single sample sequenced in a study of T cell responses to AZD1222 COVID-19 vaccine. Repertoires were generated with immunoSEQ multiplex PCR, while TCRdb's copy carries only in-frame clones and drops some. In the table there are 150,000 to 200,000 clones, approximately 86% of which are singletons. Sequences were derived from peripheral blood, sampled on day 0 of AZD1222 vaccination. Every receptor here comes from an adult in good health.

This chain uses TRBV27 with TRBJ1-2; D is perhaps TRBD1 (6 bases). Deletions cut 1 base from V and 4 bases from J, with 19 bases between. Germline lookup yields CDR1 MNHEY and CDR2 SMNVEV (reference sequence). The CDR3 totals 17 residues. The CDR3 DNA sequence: TGTGCCAGCAGTTTATTGGGTCAGGGGAGGAGTAGCTATGGCTACACCTTC. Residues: CASSLLGQGRSSYGYTF.

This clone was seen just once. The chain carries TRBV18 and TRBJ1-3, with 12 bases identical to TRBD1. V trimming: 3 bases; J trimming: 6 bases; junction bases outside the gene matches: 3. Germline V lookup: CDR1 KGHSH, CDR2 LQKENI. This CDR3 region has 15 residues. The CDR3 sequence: CASSPGTGGVNTIYF. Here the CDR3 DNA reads TGTGCCAGCTCACCTGGGACAGGGGGCGTAAACACCATATATTTT.

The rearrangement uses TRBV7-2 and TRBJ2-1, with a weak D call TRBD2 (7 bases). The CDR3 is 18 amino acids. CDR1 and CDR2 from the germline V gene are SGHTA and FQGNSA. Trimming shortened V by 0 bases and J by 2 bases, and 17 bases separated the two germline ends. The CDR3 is CASSLASPGGPPYNEQFF. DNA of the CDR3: TGTGCCAGCAGCTTAGCTAGTCCGGGGGGCCCCCCCTACAATGAGCAGTTCTTC.

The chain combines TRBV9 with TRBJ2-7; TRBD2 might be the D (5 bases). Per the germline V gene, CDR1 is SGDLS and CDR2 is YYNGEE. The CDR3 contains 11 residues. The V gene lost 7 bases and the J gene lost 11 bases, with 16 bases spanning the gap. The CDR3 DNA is TGTGCCAGCGCTCCCCGGGGTTCAGAGTACTTC. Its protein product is CASAPRGSEYF.

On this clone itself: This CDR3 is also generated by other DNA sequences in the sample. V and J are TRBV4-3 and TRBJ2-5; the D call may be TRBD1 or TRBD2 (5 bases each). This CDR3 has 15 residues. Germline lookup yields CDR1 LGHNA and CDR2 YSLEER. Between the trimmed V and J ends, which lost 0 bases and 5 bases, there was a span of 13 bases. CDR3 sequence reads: CASSQDGTDRETQYF. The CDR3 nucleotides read TGCGCCAGCAGCCAAGACGGGACCGACCGGGAGACCCAGTACTTC.

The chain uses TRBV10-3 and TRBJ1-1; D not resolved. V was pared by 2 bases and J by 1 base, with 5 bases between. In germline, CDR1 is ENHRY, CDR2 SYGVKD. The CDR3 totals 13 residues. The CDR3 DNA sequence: TGTGCCATCAGTGAGGCGGGGAACACTGAAGCTTTCTTT. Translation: CAISEAGNTEAFF.

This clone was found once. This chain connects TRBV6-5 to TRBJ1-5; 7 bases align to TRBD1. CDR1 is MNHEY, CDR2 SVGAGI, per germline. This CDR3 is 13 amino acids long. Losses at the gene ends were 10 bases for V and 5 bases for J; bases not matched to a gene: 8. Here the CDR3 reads CATQGGWYQPQHF. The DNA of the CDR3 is TGTGCCACCCAGGGGGGTTGGTATCAGCCCCAGCATTTT.

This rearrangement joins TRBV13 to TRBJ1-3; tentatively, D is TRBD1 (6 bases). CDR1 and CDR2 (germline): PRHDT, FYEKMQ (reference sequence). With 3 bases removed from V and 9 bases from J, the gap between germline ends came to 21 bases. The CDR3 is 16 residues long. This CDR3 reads CASSFDDRLPEGTIYF. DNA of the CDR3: TGTGCCAGCAGCTTTGATGACAGGTTACCTGAAGGCACCATATATTTT.

The CDR3 loop is CAISGRDRGPLNYGYTF. The CDR3 nucleotides read TGTGCCATCAGTGGCAGGGACAGGGGGCCCCTAAACTATGGCTACACCTTC. The chain employs TRBV10-3 and TRBJ1-2, with 12 bases aligning to TRBD1. The germline CDR1 and CDR2 sequences are ENHRY and SYGVKD. Trimming removed 4 bases from V and 2 bases from J; junction bases left unmatched: 8. This CDR3 spans 17 amino acids.

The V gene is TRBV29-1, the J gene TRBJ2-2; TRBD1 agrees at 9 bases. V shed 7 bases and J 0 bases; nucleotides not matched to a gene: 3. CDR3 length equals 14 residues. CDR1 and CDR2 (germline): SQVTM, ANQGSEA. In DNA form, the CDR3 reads TGCAGCGCCGGACAGGGGACGAACACCGGGGAGCTGTTTTTT. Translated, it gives CSAGQGTNTGELFF.

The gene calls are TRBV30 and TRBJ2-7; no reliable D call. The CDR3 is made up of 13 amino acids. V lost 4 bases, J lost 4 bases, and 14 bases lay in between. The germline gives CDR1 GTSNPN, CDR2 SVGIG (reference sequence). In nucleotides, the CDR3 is TGTGCCTGGATGGTCCAGAGTGAGTACGAGCAGTACTTC. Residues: CAWMVQSEYEQYF.

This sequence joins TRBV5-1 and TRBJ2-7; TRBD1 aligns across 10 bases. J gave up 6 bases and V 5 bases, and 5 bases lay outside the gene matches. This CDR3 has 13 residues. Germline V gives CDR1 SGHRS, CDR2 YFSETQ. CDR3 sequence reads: CASSRTGGSEQYF. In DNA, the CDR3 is TGCGCCAGCAGTCGGACAGGGGGAAGCGAGCAGTACTTC.

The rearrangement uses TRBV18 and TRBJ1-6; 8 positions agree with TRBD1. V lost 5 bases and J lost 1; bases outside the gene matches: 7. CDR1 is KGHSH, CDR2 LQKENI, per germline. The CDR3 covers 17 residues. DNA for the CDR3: TGTGCCAGCTCAGACAGGGGTTTCGAATCCTATAATTCACCCCTCCACTTT. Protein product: CASSDRGFESYNSPLHF.

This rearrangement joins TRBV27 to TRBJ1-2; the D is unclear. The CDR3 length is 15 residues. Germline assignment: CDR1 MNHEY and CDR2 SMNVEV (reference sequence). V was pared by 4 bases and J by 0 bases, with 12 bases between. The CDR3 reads CASSSQYVPNYGYTF. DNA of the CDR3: TGTGCCAGCAGTTCGCAGTATGTTCCTAACTATGGCTACACCTTC.

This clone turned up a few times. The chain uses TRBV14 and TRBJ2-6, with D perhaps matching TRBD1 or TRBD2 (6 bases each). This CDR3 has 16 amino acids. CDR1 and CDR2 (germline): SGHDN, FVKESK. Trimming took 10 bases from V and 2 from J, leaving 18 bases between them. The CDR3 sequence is CATSPLGGTGANVLTF. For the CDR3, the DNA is TGTGCCACTAGTCCTTTAGGGGGGACTGGGGCCAACGTCCTGACTTTC.

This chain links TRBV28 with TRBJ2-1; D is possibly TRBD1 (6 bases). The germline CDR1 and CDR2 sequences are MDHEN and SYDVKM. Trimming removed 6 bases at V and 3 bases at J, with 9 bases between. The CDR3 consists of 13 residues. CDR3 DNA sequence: TGTGCCAGCAGCCAGGACAGCTACAATGAGCAGTTCTTC. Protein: CASSQDSYNEQFF. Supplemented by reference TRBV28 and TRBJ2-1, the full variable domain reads DVKVTQSSRYLVKRTGEKVFLECVQDMDHENMFWYRQDPGLGLRLIYFSYDVKMKEKGDIPEGYSVSREKKERFSLILESASTNQTSMYLCASSQDSYNEQFFGPGTRLTVL.

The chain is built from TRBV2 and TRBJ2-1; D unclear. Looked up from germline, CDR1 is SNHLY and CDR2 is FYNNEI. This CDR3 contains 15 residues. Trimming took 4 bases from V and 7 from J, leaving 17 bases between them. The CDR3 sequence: CASSGLVAFSNEQFF. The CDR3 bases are TGTGCCAGCAGTGGTCTAGTGGCCTTCTCGAATGAGCAGTTCTTC.

The CDR3 DNA is TGTGCCAGCCTCCCTTGGGGGCAAAGGGACTGGGGCTACACCTTC. It yields the protein CASLPWGQRDWGYTF. The J gene is TRBJ1-2, the V gene TRBV28, with D maybe TRBD1 (6 bases). The CDR3 loop spans 15 amino acids. V lost 8 bases, J lost 8 bases, and 24 bases lay in between. Per germline, CDR1 MDHEN and CDR2 SYDVKM.

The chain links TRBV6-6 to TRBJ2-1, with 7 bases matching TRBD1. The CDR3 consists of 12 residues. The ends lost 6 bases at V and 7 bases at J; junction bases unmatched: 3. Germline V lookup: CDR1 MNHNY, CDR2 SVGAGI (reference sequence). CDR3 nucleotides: TGTGCCAGCAGCCTACAGGGGAATGAGCAGTTCTTC. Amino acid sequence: CASSLQGNEQFF.